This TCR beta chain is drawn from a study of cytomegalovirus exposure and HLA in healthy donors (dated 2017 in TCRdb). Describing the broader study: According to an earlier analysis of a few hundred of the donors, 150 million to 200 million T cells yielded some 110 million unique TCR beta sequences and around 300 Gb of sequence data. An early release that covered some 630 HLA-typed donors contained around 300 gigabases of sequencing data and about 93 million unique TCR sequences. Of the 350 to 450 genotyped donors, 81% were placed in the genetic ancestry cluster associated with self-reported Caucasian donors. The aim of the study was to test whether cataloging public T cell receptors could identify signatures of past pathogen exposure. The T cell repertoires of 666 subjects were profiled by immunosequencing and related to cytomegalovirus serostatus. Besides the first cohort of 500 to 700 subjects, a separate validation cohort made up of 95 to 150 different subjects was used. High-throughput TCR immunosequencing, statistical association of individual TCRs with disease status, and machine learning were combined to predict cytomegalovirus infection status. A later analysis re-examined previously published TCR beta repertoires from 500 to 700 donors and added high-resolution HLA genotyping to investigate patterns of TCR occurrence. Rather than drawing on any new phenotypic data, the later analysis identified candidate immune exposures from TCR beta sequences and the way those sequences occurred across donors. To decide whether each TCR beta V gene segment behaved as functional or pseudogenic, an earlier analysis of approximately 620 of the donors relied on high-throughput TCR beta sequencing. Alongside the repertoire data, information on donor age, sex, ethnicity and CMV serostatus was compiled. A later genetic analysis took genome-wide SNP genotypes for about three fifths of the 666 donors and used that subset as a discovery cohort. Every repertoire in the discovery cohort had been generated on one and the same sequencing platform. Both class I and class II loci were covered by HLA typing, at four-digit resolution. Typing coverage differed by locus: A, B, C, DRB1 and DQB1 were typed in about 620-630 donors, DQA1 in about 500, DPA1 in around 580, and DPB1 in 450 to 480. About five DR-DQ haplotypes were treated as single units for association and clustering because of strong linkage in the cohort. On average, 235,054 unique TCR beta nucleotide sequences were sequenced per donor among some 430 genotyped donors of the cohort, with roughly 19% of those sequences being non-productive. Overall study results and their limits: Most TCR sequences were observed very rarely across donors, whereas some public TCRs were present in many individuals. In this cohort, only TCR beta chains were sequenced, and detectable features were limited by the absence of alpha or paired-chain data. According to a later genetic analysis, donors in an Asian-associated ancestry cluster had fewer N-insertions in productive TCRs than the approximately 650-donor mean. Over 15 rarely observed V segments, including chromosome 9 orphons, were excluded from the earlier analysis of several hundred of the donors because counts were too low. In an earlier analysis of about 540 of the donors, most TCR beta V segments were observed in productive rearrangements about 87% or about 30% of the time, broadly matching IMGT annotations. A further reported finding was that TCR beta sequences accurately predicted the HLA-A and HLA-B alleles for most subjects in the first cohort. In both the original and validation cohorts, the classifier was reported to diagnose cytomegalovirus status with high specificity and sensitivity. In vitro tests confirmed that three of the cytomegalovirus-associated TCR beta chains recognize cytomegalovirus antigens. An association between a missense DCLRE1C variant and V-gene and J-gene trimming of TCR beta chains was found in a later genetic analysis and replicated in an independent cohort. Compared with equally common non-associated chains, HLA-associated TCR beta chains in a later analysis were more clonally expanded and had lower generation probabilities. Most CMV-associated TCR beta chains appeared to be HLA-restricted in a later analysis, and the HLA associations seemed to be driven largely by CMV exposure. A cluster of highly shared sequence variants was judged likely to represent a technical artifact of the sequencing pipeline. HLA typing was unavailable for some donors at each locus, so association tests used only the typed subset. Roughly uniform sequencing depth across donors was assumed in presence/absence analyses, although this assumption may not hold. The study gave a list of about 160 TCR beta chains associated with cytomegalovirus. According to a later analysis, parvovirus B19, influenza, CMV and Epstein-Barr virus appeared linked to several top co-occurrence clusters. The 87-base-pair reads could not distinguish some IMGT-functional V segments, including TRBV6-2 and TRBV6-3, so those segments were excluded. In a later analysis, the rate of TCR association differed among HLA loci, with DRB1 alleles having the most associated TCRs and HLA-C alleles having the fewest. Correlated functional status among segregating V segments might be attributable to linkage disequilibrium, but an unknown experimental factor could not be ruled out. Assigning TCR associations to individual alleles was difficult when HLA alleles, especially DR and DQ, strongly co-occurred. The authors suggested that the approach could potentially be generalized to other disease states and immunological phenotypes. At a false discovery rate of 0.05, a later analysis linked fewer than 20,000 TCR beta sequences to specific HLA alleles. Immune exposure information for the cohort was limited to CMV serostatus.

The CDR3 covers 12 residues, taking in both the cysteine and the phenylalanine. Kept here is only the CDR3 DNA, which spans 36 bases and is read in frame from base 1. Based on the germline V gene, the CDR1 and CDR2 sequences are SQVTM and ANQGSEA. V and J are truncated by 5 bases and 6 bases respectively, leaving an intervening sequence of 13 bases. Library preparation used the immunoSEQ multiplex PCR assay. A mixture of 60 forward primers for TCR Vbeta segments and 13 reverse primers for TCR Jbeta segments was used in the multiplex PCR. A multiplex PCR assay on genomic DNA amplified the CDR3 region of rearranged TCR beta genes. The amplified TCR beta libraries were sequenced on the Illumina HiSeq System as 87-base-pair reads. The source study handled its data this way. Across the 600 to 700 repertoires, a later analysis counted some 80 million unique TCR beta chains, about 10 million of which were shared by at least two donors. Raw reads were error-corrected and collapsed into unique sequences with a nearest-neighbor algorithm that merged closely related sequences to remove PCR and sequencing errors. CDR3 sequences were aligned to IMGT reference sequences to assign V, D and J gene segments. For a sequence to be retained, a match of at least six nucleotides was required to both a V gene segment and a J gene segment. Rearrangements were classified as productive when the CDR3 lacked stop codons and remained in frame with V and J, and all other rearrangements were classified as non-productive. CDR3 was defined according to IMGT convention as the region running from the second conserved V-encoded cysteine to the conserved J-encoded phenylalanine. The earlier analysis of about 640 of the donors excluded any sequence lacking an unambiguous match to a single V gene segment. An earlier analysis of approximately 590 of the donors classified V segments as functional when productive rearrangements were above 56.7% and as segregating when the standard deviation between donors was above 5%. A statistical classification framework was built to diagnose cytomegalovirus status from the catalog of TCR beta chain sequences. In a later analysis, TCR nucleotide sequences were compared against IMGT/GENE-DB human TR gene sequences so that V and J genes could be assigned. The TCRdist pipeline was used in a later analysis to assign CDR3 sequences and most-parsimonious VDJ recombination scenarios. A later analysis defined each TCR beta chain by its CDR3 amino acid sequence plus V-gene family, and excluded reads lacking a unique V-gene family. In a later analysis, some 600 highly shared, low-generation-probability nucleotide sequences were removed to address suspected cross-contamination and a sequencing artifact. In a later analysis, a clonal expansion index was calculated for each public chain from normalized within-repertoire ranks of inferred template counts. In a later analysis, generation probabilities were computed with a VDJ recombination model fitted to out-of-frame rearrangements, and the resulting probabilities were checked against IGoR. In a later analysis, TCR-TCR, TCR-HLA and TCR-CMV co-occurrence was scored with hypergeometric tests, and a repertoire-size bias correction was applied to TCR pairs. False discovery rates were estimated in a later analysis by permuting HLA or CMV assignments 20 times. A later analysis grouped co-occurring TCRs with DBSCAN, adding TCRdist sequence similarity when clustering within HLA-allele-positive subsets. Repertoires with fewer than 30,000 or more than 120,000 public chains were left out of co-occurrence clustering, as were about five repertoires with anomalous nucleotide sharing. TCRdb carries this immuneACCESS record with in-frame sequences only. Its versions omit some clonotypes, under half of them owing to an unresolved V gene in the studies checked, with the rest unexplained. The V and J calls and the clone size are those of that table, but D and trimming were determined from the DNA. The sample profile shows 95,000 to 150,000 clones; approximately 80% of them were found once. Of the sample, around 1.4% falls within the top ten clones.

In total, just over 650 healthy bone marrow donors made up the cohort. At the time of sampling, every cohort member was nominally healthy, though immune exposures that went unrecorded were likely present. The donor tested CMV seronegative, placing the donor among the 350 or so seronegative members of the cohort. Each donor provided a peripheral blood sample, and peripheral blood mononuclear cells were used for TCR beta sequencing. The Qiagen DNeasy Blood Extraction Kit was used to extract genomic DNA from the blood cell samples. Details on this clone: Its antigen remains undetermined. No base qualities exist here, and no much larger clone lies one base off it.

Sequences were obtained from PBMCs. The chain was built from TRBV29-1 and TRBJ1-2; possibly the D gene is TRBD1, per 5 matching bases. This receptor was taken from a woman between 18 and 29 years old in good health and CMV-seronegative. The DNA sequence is TGCAGCGTTCGGGGGGGGTCAAATGGCTACACCTTC. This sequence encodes CSVRGGSNGYTF.